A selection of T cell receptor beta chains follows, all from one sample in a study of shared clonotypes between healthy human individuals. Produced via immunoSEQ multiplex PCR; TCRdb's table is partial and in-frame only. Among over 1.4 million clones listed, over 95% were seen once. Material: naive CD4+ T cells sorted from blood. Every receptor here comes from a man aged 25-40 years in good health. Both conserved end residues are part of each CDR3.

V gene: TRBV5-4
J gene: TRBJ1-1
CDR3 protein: CASSLGLNTEAFF

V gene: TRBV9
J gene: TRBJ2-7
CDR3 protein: CASSRQGFVYEQYF

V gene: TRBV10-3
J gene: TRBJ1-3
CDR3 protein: CAISDPDRGSDQSSGNTIYF

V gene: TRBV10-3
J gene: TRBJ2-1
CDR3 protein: CATRTSGYNEQFF

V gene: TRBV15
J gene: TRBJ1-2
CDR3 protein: CATSRDALPTGYTF

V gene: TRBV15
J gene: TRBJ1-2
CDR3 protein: CATSIDRGIYGYTF

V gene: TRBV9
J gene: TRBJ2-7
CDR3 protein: CASSVGTATYEQYF

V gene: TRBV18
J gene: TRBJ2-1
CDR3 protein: CASSDRRWTNEQFF

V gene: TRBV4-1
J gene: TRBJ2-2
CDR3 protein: CASSQGYGLAGVGTGELFF

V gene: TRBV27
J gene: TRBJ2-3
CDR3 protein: CASTPRGGTDTQYF

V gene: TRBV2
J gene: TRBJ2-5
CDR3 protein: CASSGDRGEQETQYF

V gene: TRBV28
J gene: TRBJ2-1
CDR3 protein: CASRASGRDEQFF

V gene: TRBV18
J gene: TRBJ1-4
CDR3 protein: CASSPASRDREKLFF

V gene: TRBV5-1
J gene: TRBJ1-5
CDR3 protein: CASSLEGGNQPQHF

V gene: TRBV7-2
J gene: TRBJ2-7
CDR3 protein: CASSFQGGPYEQYF